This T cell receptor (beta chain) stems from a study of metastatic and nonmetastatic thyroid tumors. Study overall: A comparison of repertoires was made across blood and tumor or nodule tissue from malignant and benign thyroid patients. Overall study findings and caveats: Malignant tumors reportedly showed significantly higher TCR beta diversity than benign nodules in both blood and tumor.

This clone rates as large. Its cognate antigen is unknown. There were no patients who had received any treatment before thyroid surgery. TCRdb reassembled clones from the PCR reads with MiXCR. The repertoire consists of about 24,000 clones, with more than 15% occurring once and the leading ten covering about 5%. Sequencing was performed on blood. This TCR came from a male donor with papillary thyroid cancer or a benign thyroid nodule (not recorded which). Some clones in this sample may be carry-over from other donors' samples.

The CDR3 DNA follows: TGCAGTGCTAGAACTATCGGGGGGCCTGAAGCTTTCTTT. Its protein is CSARTIGGPEAFF. The rearrangement links TRBV20-1 to TRBJ1-1; perhaps TRBD1 as D (6 bases). V was cut by 2 bases and J by 6 bases, with 13 bases left in between. The CDR3 is 13 amino acids. Germline assignment: CDR1 DFQATT and CDR2 SNEGSKA (reference sequence).